Each of the 5 T cell receptor beta chains below was sequenced from the same sample in a study of shared clonotypes between healthy human individuals. Method: immunoSEQ multiplex PCR; TCRdb's copy keeps in-frame clones and lacks some. The sample holds about 1 million clones; around 76% are singletons and the top ten take 1.4% to 1.5%. Material: memory CD4+ T cells sorted from blood. Subset of the sample: CD45RA-negative fraction. These receptors originate from a young man in good health.

The CDR3 DNA follows: TGCGCCACCCGGAGGGGGGGCGCCCACACTGAAGCTTTCTTT. As protein: CATRRGGAHTEAFF. The J gene is TRBJ1-1, the V gene TRBV5-1, with D maybe TRBD1 (6 bases). The CDR3 consists of 14 residues. Trimming stripped 9 bases from V and 3 bases from J, with 18 bases between. The germline V gene encodes CDR1 SGHRS and CDR2 YFSETQ.

The chain uses TRBV4-3 and TRBJ2-1, with 12 bases aligning to TRBD2. V was clipped by 1 base and J by 7 bases; unmatched bases: 2. CDR1 and CDR2 (germline): LGHNA, YSLEER. This CDR3 comprises 15 residues. Written as DNA, the CDR3 is TGCGCCAGCAGCCAAGGGACTAGCGGGACTAATGAGCAGTTCTTC. It is translated as CASSQGTSGTNEQFF.

The chain has TRBV10-1 and TRBJ2-1; possibly TRBD2 for D (6 bases). V lost 2 bases, J lost 2 bases, and 10 bases lay in between. From germline, CDR1 is WNHNN and CDR2 SYGVQD (reference sequence). The CDR3 runs 15 residues. The CDR3 reads CASSENRGAYNEQFF. The CDR3 bases are TGCGCCAGCAGTGAGAACCGCGGGGCCTACAATGAGCAGTTCTTC.

The gene calls are TRBV18 and TRBJ2-5, with 7 bases fitting TRBD2. Germline loops: CDR1 KGHSH, CDR2 LQKENI. This CDR3 comprises 13 residues. Trimming took 3 bases from V and 5 from J; bases not matched to a gene: 3. The CDR3 loop is CASSPWEGETQYF. The CDR3 coding sequence is TGTGCCAGCTCACCGTGGGAGGGGGAGACCCAGTACTTC.

The V and J genes are TRBV27 and TRBJ2-2; D might be TRBD2 (6 bases). CDR1 is MNHEY, CDR2 SMNVEV, per germline (reference sequence). Between the trimmed V and J ends, which lost 1 base and 4 bases, there was a span of 13 bases. The CDR3 sequence is 16 residues long. CDR3 bases: TGTGCCAGCAGTTTATTTCGGGAGCGTACCACCGGGGAGCTGTTTTTT. This codes for CASSLFRERTTGELFF.